This is a list of T cell receptor beta chains from one sample in a study of T cell responses to AZD1222 COVID-19 vaccine. Some clones are missing from TCRdb's copy, which holds only in-frame ones; the method was immunoSEQ multiplex PCR. The sample includes about 100,000 clones, roughly 89% of them seen just once. The material was peripheral blood, obtained on day 0 of AZD1222 vaccination. Every receptor here comes from an adult in good health. Each CDR3 is given with its conserved first and last residue. D genes are given only for firm matches. Size values are once, few and many counts, or a class for expanded clones, and some rows have none.

V gene: TRBV14; D gene: -; J gene: TRBJ1-3; clone size: -; CDR3 DNA: TGTGCCAGCAGCCAAGACCCGGCCCATTCTGGAAACACCATATATTTT; CDR3 protein: CASSQDPAHSGNTIYF
V gene: TRBV10-3; D gene: -; J gene: TRBJ1-4; clone size: -; CDR3 DNA: TGTGCCACCCGGAGGGGGGATGAAAAACTGTTTTTT; CDR3 protein: CATRRGDEKLFF
V gene: TRBV6-5; D gene: -; J gene: TRBJ1-1; clone size: -; CDR3 DNA: TGTGCCAGCAGTCCCTTCCTGAACACTGAAGCTTTCTTT; CDR3 protein: CASSPFLNTEAFF
V gene: TRBV11-2; D gene: -; J gene: TRBJ1-2; clone size: once; CDR3 DNA: TGTGCCAGCAGCTTAGGGGCAGGGTTTGGCTACACCTTC; CDR3 protein: CASSLGAGFGYTF
V gene: TRBV28; D gene: -; J gene: TRBJ1-2; clone size: -; CDR3 DNA: TGTGCCAGCAGGGATTCCCGACAGCCTCTAAACTATGGCTACACCTTC; CDR3 protein: CASRDSRQPLNYGYTF
V gene: TRBV24-1; D gene: -; J gene: TRBJ2-1; clone size: once; CDR3 DNA: TGTGCCACCAGTGATTTGCGGGACACCAATGAGCAGTTCTTC; CDR3 protein: CATSDLRDTNEQFF
V gene: TRBV7-2; D gene: -; J gene: TRBJ1-4; clone size: -; CDR3 DNA: TGTGCCAGCAGCTTAGCTAAAACTAATGAAAAACTGTTTTTT; CDR3 protein: CASSLAKTNEKLFF
V gene: TRBV14; D gene: -; J gene: TRBJ1-4; clone size: -; CDR3 DNA: TGTGCCAGCAGCCCCGGGGCAACTAATGAAAAACTGTTTTTT; CDR3 protein: CASSPGATNEKLFF
V gene: TRBV12-3/TRBV12-4; D gene: -; J gene: TRBJ1-3; clone size: -; CDR3 DNA: TGTGCCAGCAGAAACAGGGCTGGAAACACCATATATTTT; CDR3 protein: CASRNRAGNTIYF
V gene: TRBV2; D gene: TRBD1; J gene: TRBJ1-2; clone size: -; CDR3 DNA: TGTGCCAGCAGTCAACAGGGGGCCTATGGCTACACCTTC; CDR3 protein: CASSQQGAYGYTF
V gene: TRBV7-9; D gene: -; J gene: TRBJ2-2; clone size: -; CDR3 DNA: TGTGCCAGCAGCCTAGGGGACGGGGAGCTGTTTTTT; CDR3 protein: CASSLGDGELFF
V gene: TRBV4-1; D gene: TRBD1; J gene: TRBJ2-1; clone size: -; CDR3 DNA: TGCGCCAGCAGCCAAGATAAGGGGACAGGGTTCTTATATGAGCAGTTCTTC; CDR3 protein: CASSQDKGTGFLYEQFF
V gene: TRBV29-1; D gene: -; J gene: TRBJ1-2; clone size: -; CDR3 DNA: TGCAGCGTTGAAGATTCCTCCGGGGATGAGGGCGGCTACACCTTC; CDR3 protein: CSVEDSSGDEGGYTF
V gene: TRBV5-4; D gene: TRBD1; J gene: TRBJ1-1; clone size: -; CDR3 DNA: TGTGCCAGCAGCGCCGGACAGGGGGCGGGAGCTTTCTTT; CDR3 protein: CASSAGQGAGAFF
V gene: TRBV15; D gene: -; J gene: TRBJ1-2; clone size: -; CDR3 DNA: TGTGCCACCAGCAGAGTTGCAGTAACGAGGGGGGGCCGGTTCGAAGGCTACACCTTC; CDR3 protein: CATSRVAVTRGGRFEGYTF
V gene: TRBV7-2; D gene: TRBD1; J gene: TRBJ1-2; clone size: -; CDR3 DNA: TGTGCCAGCAGTCCGGACAGGGTCAGCTATGGCTACACCTTC; CDR3 protein: CASSPDRVSYGYTF
V gene: TRBV18; D gene: -; J gene: TRBJ1-1; clone size: -; CDR3 DNA: TGTGCCAGCTCACCTCCCGGGGAGTACGGAGCTTTCTTT; CDR3 protein: CASSPPGEYGAFF
V gene: TRBV7-8; D gene: -; J gene: TRBJ1-1; clone size: once; CDR3 DNA: TGTGCCAGCAGCTTATTCAGAACAATGAACACTGAAGCTTTCTTT; CDR3 protein: CASSLFRTMNTEAFF
V gene: TRBV28; D gene: -; J gene: TRBJ2-7; clone size: -; CDR3 DNA: TGTGCCAGCAGTTCCGCCTACGAGCAGTACTTC; CDR3 protein: CASSSAYEQYF
V gene: TRBV5-1; D gene: -; J gene: TRBJ1-2; clone size: -; CDR3 DNA: TGCGCCAGCAGCCCGCAGGGCGGTGGGGGCTACACCTTC; CDR3 protein: CASSPQGGGGYTF
V gene: TRBV7-2; D gene: -; J gene: TRBJ1-3; clone size: -; CDR3 DNA: TGTGCCAGCAGCTTAGCTGTCTCTGGAAACACCATATATTTT; CDR3 protein: CASSLAVSGNTIYF
V gene: TRBV19; D gene: -; J gene: TRBJ1-5; clone size: -; CDR3 DNA: TGTGCCAGTACCTCGGGGGGCCCCCGAAATTCTGTTCGCCAGCATTTT; CDR3 protein: CASTSGGPRNSVRQHF
V gene: TRBV19; D gene: TRBD1; J gene: TRBJ1-1; clone size: -; CDR3 DNA: TGTGCCAGTAGTCCCCGGGACAGGGGGATAGAAACTGAAGCTTTCTTT; CDR3 protein: CASSPRDRGIETEAFF
V gene: TRBV7-2; D gene: -; J gene: TRBJ1-1; clone size: -; CDR3 DNA: TGTGCCAGCAGCTGGGGAGGGAACACTGAAGCTTTCTTT; CDR3 protein: CASSWGGNTEAFF
V gene: TRBV29-1; D gene: -; J gene: TRBJ1-5; clone size: -; CDR3 DNA: TGCAGCGTTGAAGAGTCCCAGGGTCGGCCCCAGCATTTT; CDR3 protein: CSVEESQGRPQHF
V gene: TRBV5-6; D gene: -; J gene: TRBJ1-3; clone size: -; CDR3 DNA: TGTGCCAGCAGCTTGAGGGGGGTAGGAAACACCATATATTTT; CDR3 protein: CASSLRGVGNTIYF
V gene: TRBV25-1; D gene: -; J gene: TRBJ1-1; clone size: few; CDR3 DNA: TGTGCCAGCAGCGCTTGGGCTGAAGCTTTCTTT; CDR3 protein: CASSAWAEAFF
V gene: TRBV7-8; D gene: -; J gene: TRBJ1-5; clone size: -; CDR3 DNA: TGTGCCAGCAGCTTACTCGTTGGTCAGCCCCAGCATTTT; CDR3 protein: CASSLLVGQPQHF
V gene: TRBV5-1; D gene: -; J gene: TRBJ1-3; clone size: -; CDR3 DNA: TGCGCCAGCAGCTTGGATCTCAGCTTTGGCAACACCATATATTTT; CDR3 protein: CASSLDLSFGNTIYF
V gene: TRBV4-1; D gene: -; J gene: TRBJ2-7; clone size: -; CDR3 DNA: TGCGCCAGCAGCCAAGGCCAGGAAGTTTACGAGCAGTACTTC; CDR3 protein: CASSQGQEVYEQYF
V gene: TRBV18; D gene: TRBD1; J gene: TRBJ1-6; clone size: few; CDR3 DNA: TGTGCCAGCTCACCTGACAGGGCTGTTGGGGGTAATTCACCCCTCCACTTT; CDR3 protein: CASSPDRAVGGNSPLHF
V gene: TRBV7-8; D gene: -; J gene: TRBJ2-7; clone size: -; CDR3 DNA: TGTGCCAGCAGCTTAGGACTCACACGGACTGCCGTTGACGAGCAGTACTTC; CDR3 protein: CASSLGLTRTAVDEQYF
V gene: TRBV27; D gene: TRBD1; J gene: TRBJ1-5; clone size: -; CDR3 DNA: TGTGCCAGCAGTCAGGGGACAGCTTACAATCAGCCCCAGCATTTT; CDR3 protein: CASSQGTAYNQPQHF
V gene: TRBV11-2; D gene: -; J gene: TRBJ1-1; clone size: -; CDR3 DNA: TGTGCCAGCAGCTTAGGAGGGACCACTGAAGCTTTCTTT; CDR3 protein: CASSLGGTTEAFF
V gene: TRBV9; D gene: TRBD1; J gene: TRBJ2-2; clone size: once; CDR3 DNA: TGTGCCAGCAGCGTAGAACAGGGGGCAGCCGGGGAGCTGTTTTTT; CDR3 protein: CASSVEQGAAGELFF
V gene: TRBV7-3; D gene: -; J gene: TRBJ1-1; clone size: -; CDR3 DNA: TGTGCCAGCAGCTTATACGGCCAGAACACTGAAGCTTTCTTT; CDR3 protein: CASSLYGQNTEAFF
V gene: TRBV5-1; D gene: -; J gene: TRBJ1-3; clone size: -; CDR3 DNA: TGCGCCAGCAGACCGGACCCGGGTGGAAACACCATATATTTT; CDR3 protein: CASRPDPGGNTIYF
V gene: TRBV6-5; D gene: -; J gene: TRBJ2-3; clone size: -; CDR3 DNA: TGTGCCAACCCACCCGACAGACCCATGACAGATACGCAGTATTTT; CDR3 protein: CANPPDRPMTDTQYF
V gene: TRBV5-1; D gene: TRBD1; J gene: TRBJ1-1; clone size: -; CDR3 DNA: TGCGCCAGCAGCTTGACAGGGGTTGACACTGAAGCTTTCTTT; CDR3 protein: CASSLTGVDTEAFF
V gene: TRBV6-2/TRBV6-3; D gene: -; J gene: TRBJ2-7; clone size: -; CDR3 DNA: TGTGCCAGCAGTTACCGTCGCTACGAGCAGTACTTC; CDR3 protein: CASSYRRYEQYF
V gene: TRBV12-3/TRBV12-4; D gene: -; J gene: TRBJ1-2; clone size: -; CDR3 DNA: TGTGCCAGCAGCCAGACAGTGACGAATGGCTACACCTTC; CDR3 protein: CASSQTVTNGYTF
V gene: TRBV5-1; D gene: -; J gene: TRBJ1-2; clone size: -; CDR3 DNA: TGCGCCAGCAGCGGGGGGCCAGGGGACTATGGCTACACCTTC; CDR3 protein: CASSGGPGDYGYTF
V gene: TRBV2; D gene: -; J gene: TRBJ1-2; clone size: -; CDR3 DNA: TGTGCCAGAAAGGGAGAGAACTATGGCTACACCTTC; CDR3 protein: CARKGENYGYTF
V gene: TRBV19; D gene: TRBD1; J gene: TRBJ2-7; clone size: -; CDR3 DNA: TGTGCCAGTATGACAGGGAGCAACCGGAACGAGCAGTACTTC; CDR3 protein: CASMTGSNRNEQYF